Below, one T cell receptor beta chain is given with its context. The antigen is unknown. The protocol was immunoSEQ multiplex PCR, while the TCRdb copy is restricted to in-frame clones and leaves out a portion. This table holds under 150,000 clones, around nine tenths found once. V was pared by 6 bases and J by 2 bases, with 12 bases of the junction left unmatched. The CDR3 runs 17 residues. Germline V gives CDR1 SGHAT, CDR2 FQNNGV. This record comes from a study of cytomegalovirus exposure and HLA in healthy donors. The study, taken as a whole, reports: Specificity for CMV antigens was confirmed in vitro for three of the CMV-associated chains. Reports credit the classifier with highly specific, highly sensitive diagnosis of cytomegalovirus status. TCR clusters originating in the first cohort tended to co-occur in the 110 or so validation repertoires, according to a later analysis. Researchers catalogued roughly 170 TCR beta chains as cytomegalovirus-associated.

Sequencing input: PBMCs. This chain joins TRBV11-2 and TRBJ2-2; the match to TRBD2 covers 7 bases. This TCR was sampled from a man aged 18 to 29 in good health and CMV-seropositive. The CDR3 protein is CASRKSGLAVNTGELFF. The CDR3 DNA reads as TGTGCCAGCAGAAAGTCGGGTCTAGCGGTAAACACCGGGGAGCTGTTTTTT.